The table lists the clone carrying this T cell receptor (beta chain) with many counts. Its antigen is undetermined. The sample comes from a study of neurological immune-mediated disorders. Study-level results: The study phylogenetically grouped the repertoires of 18 of 34 multiple sclerosis patients into one related-CDR3 cluster, a possible signature.

Using its own MiXCR run on the 5' RACE reads, TCRdb lists one record per CDR3 protein. The table shows 70,000 or so distinct CDR3 sequences, with approximately 3.3% occurring only once. With V trimmed by 3 bases and J by 5 bases, 13 bases remained unmatched. From germline, CDR1 is SGHTA and CDR2 FQGNSA. The CDR3 loop spans 17 amino acids. The chain links TRBV7-2 to TRBJ2-3, with 8 bases aligning to TRBD2. The sequenced sample consisted of PBMCs. The TCR sequence derives from a woman in her forties or fifties with multiple sclerosis. The CDR3 loop is CASSFSVVGGARDTQYF. For the CDR3, the DNA is TGTGCCAGCAGCTTCTCTGTCGTCGGGGGGGCGAGAGATACGCAGTATTTT.